This entry is about one T cell receptor beta chain. Its cognate antigen has yet to be identified. Per-base qualities were not stored, and no clone one base away is much larger. Receptor libraries were prepared by the immunoSEQ multiplex PCR assay. Alongside multiparametric flow cytometry, deep sequencing of rearranged TCR beta loci was used to profile the T cell repertoires. TCRdb took this table from immuneACCESS and kept in-frame rearrangements with V and J called. Such tables lack part of the clones; where checked against another copy, unresolved V genes explain under half of the gap, and the rest is unexplained. The sample contains some 170,000 clones, about 85% of them found a single time. Around 5.1% of the sample goes to the ten largest clones. Trimming accounts for 6 bases at V and 4 bases at J, while the number of junction bases matched to no gene is 5. From the germline V gene, CDR1 is MDHEN and CDR2 is SYDVKM. The CDR3 runs 14 amino acids, cysteine and phenylalanine included. The CDR3 DNA has 42 bases and is translated from base 1.

The sample comes from a study of lymphopenia after photon versus proton radiotherapy (dated by TCRdb to between 2018 and 2021). Describing the broader study: In patients with gastrointestinal tumors who developed high-grade lymphopenia, the study compared the immunological effects of photon radiation therapy with those of proton radiation therapy. A cohort of around 18 patients with gastrointestinal tumors who received either photon or proton therapy and subsequently developed lymphopenia was included. The goal of the study was to characterize the differences between the two radiation modalities in how they affect the immune system.

Overall results and qualifications from the work: During treatment, patients who received proton therapy stayed relatively stable, whereas patients who received photon therapy lost naive T cells and TCR diversity and gained effector/memory populations. Among patients across the cohort who died, overall survival time showed an inverse correlation with a larger post-nadir drop in TCR diversity. After the lymphocyte count nadir, repertoires from photon-treated patients showed oligoclonal expansion, particularly of CD8+ Temra cells, and this expansion drove the decline in diversity. The survival association was assessed only in patients who died, and the authors presented better survival with proton therapy as a possibility rather than a demonstrated result.

The sequencing here drew on peripheral blood, taken from a patient treated with photon-based radiotherapy. The V gene is TRBV28 and the J gene is TRBJ2-7, with 11 bases aligning to TRBD2. The TCR comes from a man aged 45-65 years with gastric cancer. The CDR3 amino acid sequence is: CASRTSGSRYEQYF. The DNA is as follows: TGTGCCAGCAGAACTAGCGGGAGTCGGTACGAGCAGTACTTC.